Listed below are T cell receptor beta chains from one sample, sequenced in a study of shared clonotypes between healthy human individuals. The repertoire was sequenced with immunoSEQ multiplex PCR; TCRdb's copy has only in-frame clones and lacks some. The table has fewer than 3 million clones, under 95% seen once. Sample: naive CD4+ T cells from PBMCs. These TCRs come from a man aged 18 to 30 in good health. Some clones in this sample may be carry-over from other donors' samples. Each CDR3 is given with its conserved first and last residue. The D gene is left open where the match is weak. Rows may omit the clone size; those that give it use once, few, many or a size class.

length,D,V,size,J,CDR3,DNA
13,.,TRBV9,.,TRBJ2-1,CASSGGNYNEQFF,TGTGCCAGCAGCGGGGGGAACTACAATGAGCAGTTCTTC
15,.,TRBV2,.,TRBJ1-2,CASIQRGGPNYGYTF,TGTGCCAGCATCCAACGGGGGGGCCCTAACTATGGCTACACCTTC
17,.,TRBV14,once,TRBJ1-2,CASSQDWSGRANYGYTF,TGTGCCAGCAGCCAAGATTGGTCGGGAAGGGCTAACTATGGCTACACCTTC
14,TRBD2,TRBV25-1,.,TRBJ2-5,CASSPGLAQETQYF,TGTGCCAGCAGTCCTGGACTAGCCCAAGAGACCCAGTACTTC
14,TRBD2,TRBV19,.,TRBJ2-7,CASGSGREGYEQYF,TGTGCCAGTGGGTCGGGCAGGGAGGGTTACGAGCAGTACTTC
13,.,TRBV7-2,once,TRBJ2-3,CASSLMITDTQYF,TGTGCCAGCAGCTTAATGATCACAGATACGCAGTATTTT
13,.,TRBV5-4,.,TRBJ2-3,CASRAGGTDTQYF,TGTGCCAGCAGGGCCGGGGGCACAGATACGCAGTATTTT
15,TRBD1,TRBV6-6,.,TRBJ2-7,CASRNSGQDSYEQYF,TGTGCCAGCAGAAACTCGGGACAGGACTCCTACGAGCAGTACTTC
13,.,TRBV25-1,.,TRBJ1-2,CASSERGNYGYTF,TGTGCCAGCAGTGAAAGGGGTAACTATGGCTACACCTTC
14,TRBD1,TRBV25-1,once,TRBJ1-6,CATSKGGSNSPLHF,TGTGCCACCTCGAAAGGGGGCAGTAATTCACCCCTCCACTTT
13,.,TRBV4-1,.,TRBJ2-5,CASSQWARETQYF,TGCGCCAGCAGCCAGTGGGCCAGGGAGACCCAGTACTTC
12,TRBD1,TRBV18,.,TRBJ2-3,CASSPDRDTQYF,TGTGCCAGCTCACCGGACAGGGACACGCAGTATTTT
16,.,TRBV5-6,.,TRBJ2-1,CASSLYQDPWINEQFF,TGTGCCAGCAGCTTGTATCAGGACCCATGGATCAATGAGCAGTTCTTC
15,TRBD1,TRBV27,.,TRBJ1-2,CASSQTGFYDYGYTF,TGTGCCAGCAGCCAGACAGGGTTTTACGACTATGGCTACACCTTC
12,.,TRBV6-1,.,TRBJ2-1,CASSNQVSQQFF,TGTGCCAGCAGTAACCAGGTGTCCCAGCAGTTCTTC
15,.,TRBV7-3,.,TRBJ1-2,CASSPGGGANYGYTF,TGTGCCAGCAGCCCCGGGGGGGGCGCCAACTATGGCTACACCTTC
17,.,TRBV5-1,.,TRBJ2-4,CASSLDPSVLAKNIQYF,TGCGCCAGCAGCTTGGATCCCTCGGTGTTAGCCAAAAACATTCAGTACTTC
15,TRBD1,TRBV6-1,.,TRBJ1-5,CASSDRDYSNQPQHF,TGTGCCAGCAGCGACAGGGACTATAGCAATCAGCCCCAGCATTTT
15,.,TRBV19,.,TRBJ2-2,CASRITGRETGELFF,TGTGCCAGTAGGATAACAGGGAGGGAAACCGGGGAGCTGTTTTTT
12,.,TRBV27,.,TRBJ1-1,CASRTQGSEAFF,TGTGCCAGCAGGACACAGGGCTCTGAAGCTTTCTTT
14,.,TRBV6-1,.,TRBJ2-1,CASIRGRSYNEQFF,TGTGCCAGCATAAGGGGGAGATCCTACAATGAGCAGTTCTTC
15,.,TRBV11-2,.,TRBJ2-1,CASSLDLGVYNEQFF,TGTGCCAGCAGCTTAGATCTCGGAGTTTACAATGAGCAGTTCTTC
16,TRBD2,TRBV28,.,TRBJ2-7,CASRTELATSSYEQYF,TGTGCCAGCAGAACCGAACTAGCGACGAGCTCCTACGAGCAGTACTTC
15,.,TRBV21-1,.,TRBJ2-1,CASSKFATGANEQFF,.
15,.,TRBV19,.,TRBJ1-1,CASAGVSIGDTEAFF,TGTGCCAGCGCAGGAGTTTCCATTGGGGACACTGAAGCTTTCTTT
16,TRBD2,TRBV11-2,.,TRBJ2-1,CASSGRAAGGAREQFF,TGTGCCAGCAGCGGCCGAGCGGCGGGAGGCGCCAGGGAGCAGTTCTTC
16,TRBD2,TRBV5-5,.,TRBJ2-7,CASSLVAGGHSYEQYF,TGTGCCAGCAGCTTGGTTGCGGGAGGCCACTCCTACGAGCAGTACTTC
12,.,TRBV7-9,few,TRBJ1-2,CASSTHSYGYTF,TGTGCCAGCAGCACTCATTCTTATGGCTACACCTTC
12,.,TRBV7-2,once,TRBJ2-1,CASSLYYNEQFF,TGTGCCAGCAGCCTTTACTACAATGAGCAGTTCTTC
19,.,TRBV7-8,.,TRBJ2-6,CASRPPGGALRSGANVLTF,TGTGCCAGCAGGCCCCCAGGAGGGGCTTTACGCTCTGGGGCCAACGTCCTGACTTTC
14,.,TRBV11-2,.,TRBJ2-7,CASSTREGGYEQYF,TGTGCCAGCAGCACCAGGGAGGGGGGTTACGAGCAGTACTTC
15,.,TRBV5-1,.,TRBJ1-3,CASTFDVSSGNTIYF,TGCGCCAGCACCTTCGACGTCAGCTCTGGAAACACCATATATTTT
11,.,TRBV11-3,.,TRBJ2-2,CASSSSGELFF,TGTGCCAGCAGCTCATCCGGGGAGCTGTTTTTT
15,.,TRBV7-3,once,TRBJ2-3,CASSLGAGSPDTQYF,TGTGCCAGCAGCTTAGGGGCGGGTAGTCCAGATACGCAGTATTTT
14,.,TRBV9,once,TRBJ1-1,CASSVEPAGTEAFF,TGTGCCAGCAGCGTAGAGCCGGCTGGCACTGAAGCTTTCTTT
15,TRBD1,TRBV5-4,once,TRBJ2-5,CASSLEPTGLETQYF,TGTGCCAGCAGCTTGGAGCCGACAGGGTTAGAGACCCAGTACTTC
15,.,TRBV5-1,few,TRBJ2-1,CASSLDFSSYNEQFF,TGCGCCAGCAGCTTGGACTTTAGCTCCTACAATGAGCAGTTCTTC
15,.,TRBV7-3,.,TRBJ2-1,CASSQRGGIYNEQFF,TGTGCCAGCAGCCAAAGGGGTGGGATATACAATGAGCAGTTCTTC
15,.,TRBV6-1,.,TRBJ2-3,CASSERNSRTDTQYF,TGTGCCAGCAGTGAAAGGAACAGTCGCACAGATACGCAGTATTTT
13,.,TRBV6-4,.,TRBJ2-7,CASSAGTSYEQYF,TGTGCCAGCAGTGCCGGGACCTCCTACGAGCAGTACTTC
13,.,TRBV19,.,TRBJ2-1,CASSIQRYNEQFF,TGTGCCAGTAGTATTCAGCGGTACAATGAGCAGTTCTTC
15,TRBD1,TRBV5-6,.,TRBJ1-1,CASSASDRGRTEAFF,TGTGCCAGCAGCGCTTCGGACAGGGGAAGGACTGAAGCTTTCTTT
14,TRBD2,TRBV25-1,.,TRBJ2-1,CASSASGRAGEQFF,TGTGCCAGCAGCGCCAGCGGGAGGGCCGGTGAGCAGTTCTTC
15,TRBD1,TRBV7-6,.,TRBJ2-7,CASSLMTGTPYEQYF,TGTGCCAGCAGCTTAATGACAGGGACACCCTACGAGCAGTACTTC
14,.,TRBV29-1,.,TRBJ2-4,CSVVGRLAKNIQYF,TGCAGCGTTGTTGGGCGGTTAGCCAAAAACATTCAGTACTTC
15,.,TRBV6-5,.,TRBJ1-5,CASSYSKYSNQPQHF,TGTGCCAGCAGTTACTCGAAATACAGCAATCAGCCCCAGCATTTT
16,TRBD1,TRBV5-1,.,TRBJ2-2,CASSPDRVANTGELFF,TGCGCCAGCAGCCCCGACAGGGTCGCGAACACCGGGGAGCTGTTTTTT
15,.,TRBV19,.,TRBJ2-7,CASSLWDGASYEQYF,TGTGCCAGTAGTCTTTGGGACGGTGCCTCCTACGAGCAGTACTTC
16,TRBD1,TRBV5-1,few,TRBJ2-7,CASSGDRGSGSYEQYF,TGCGCCAGCAGCGGGGACAGGGGGTCGGGGTCCTACGAGCAGTACTTC
16,.,TRBV7-9,once,TRBJ2-4,CASSLGGRVLKNIQYF,TGTGCCAGCAGCTTAGGCGGCAGGGTCCTAAAAAACATTCAGTACTTC